This record covers a single T cell receptor beta chain. Its cognate antigen is unknown. After re-calling the 5' RACE reads, TCRdb lists one entry per CDR3 protein, DNA absent. The repertoire table contains around 350 distinct CDR3 sequences. The CDR3 extends over 15 amino acids. Germline lookup yields CDR1 MDHEN and CDR2 SYDVKM. These data come from a study of T cells expressing NK-cell markers. Notes on the study in general: As a fraction of CD8+ T cells, dominant NKG2C+ clonotypes reached about 1.0-8% in a handful of donors.

Sequenced input: blood T cells: a sorted CD56 or NKG2C T cell subset, CD4+ or CD8+ T cells, or bulk PBMC T cells (not recorded which). J is TRBJ2-5 and V is TRBV28; TCRdb designates TRBD2, a call that cannot be tested without DNA. This TCR came from a woman aged 18-29 years in good health. This CDR3 is CASSLLREWWETQYF.